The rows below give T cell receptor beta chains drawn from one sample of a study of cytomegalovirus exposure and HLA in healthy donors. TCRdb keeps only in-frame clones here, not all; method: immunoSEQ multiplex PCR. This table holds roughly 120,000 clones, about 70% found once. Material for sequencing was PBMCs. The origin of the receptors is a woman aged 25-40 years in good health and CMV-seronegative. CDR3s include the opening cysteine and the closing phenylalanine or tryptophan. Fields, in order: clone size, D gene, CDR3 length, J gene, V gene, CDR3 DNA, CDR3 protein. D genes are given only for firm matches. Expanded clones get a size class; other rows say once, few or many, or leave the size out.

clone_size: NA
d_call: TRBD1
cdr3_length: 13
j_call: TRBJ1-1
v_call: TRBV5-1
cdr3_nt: TGCGCCAGCAGCTGGGGGGACAGGGAGACGGCTTTCTTT
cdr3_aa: CASSWGDRETAFF

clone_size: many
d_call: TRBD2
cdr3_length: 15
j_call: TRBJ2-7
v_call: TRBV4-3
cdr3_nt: TGCGCCAGCAGCCAAGAGTTCGGCGGGGGATACGAGCAGTACTTC
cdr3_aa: CASSQEFGGGYEQYF

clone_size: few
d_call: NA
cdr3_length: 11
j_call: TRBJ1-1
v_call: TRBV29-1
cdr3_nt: TGCAGCGTTCCAGGGTTTCCTGAAGCTTTCTTT
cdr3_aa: CSVPGFPEAFF

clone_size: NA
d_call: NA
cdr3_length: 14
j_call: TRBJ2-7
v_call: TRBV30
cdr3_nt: TGTGCCTGGAGTGACTATGGATACTCCTACGAGCAGTACTTC
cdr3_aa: CAWSDYGYSYEQYF

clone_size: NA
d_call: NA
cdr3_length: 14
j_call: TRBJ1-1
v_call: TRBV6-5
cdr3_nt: TGTGCCACGCGTCCCGTGACAGGAGCCCTTGCAGCTTTCTTT
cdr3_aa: CATRPVTGALAAFF

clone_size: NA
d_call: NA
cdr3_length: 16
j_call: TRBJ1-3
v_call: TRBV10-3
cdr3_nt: TGTGCCATCAGTGAGGCGGGGGATTTCTCTGGAAACACCATATATTTT
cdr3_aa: CAISEAGDFSGNTIYF

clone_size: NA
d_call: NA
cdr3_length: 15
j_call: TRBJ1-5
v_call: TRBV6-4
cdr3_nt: TGTGCCAGCAGTGCCAACGCGGGGGCCAATCAGCCCCAGCATTTT
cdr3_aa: CASSANAGANQPQHF

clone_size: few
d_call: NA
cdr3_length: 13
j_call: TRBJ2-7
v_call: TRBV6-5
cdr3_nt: TGTGCCAGCAGCCGACAGTTCGAGAGCGAGCAGTACTTC
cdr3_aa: CASSRQFESEQYF

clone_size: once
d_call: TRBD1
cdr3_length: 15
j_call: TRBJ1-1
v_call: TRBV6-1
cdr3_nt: TGTGCCAGCAGCCTAAACAGGGGGAGAACCACTGAAGCTTTCTTT
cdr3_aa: CASSLNRGRTTEAFF

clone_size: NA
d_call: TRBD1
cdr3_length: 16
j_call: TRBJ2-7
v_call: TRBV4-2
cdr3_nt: TGTGCCAGCAGCCAAGTGGGAGGACAGGGGACCCACGAGCAGTACTTC
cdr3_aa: CASSQVGGQGTHEQYF

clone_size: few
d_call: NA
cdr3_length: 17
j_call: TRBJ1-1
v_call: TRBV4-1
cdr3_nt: TGCGCCAGCAGCCCAGAGATTGGAAACGCGGTTAACACTGAAGCTTTCTTT
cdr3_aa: CASSPEIGNAVNTEAFF

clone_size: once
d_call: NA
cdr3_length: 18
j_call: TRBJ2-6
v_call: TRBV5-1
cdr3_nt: TGCGCCAGCAGCGCCCTGGGGGCTCCATTCTCTGGGGCCAACGTCCTGACTTTC
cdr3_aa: CASSALGAPFSGANVLTF

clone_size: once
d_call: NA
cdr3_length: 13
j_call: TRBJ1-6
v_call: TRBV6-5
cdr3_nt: TGTGCCAGCAGTTTCGACAGCCTTTCACCCCTCCACTTT
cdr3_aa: CASSFDSLSPLHF

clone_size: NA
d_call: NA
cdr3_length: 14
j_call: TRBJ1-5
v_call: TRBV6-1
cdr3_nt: TGTGCCAGCAGTGAATACAGGGCTAATCAGCCCCAGCATTTT
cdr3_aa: CASSEYRANQPQHF

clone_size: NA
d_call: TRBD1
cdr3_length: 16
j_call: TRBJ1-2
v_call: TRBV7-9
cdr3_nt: TGTTCCAGCAGCGCATCCGGGACAGTTGCTAACTATGGCTACACCTTC
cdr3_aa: CSSSASGTVANYGYTF

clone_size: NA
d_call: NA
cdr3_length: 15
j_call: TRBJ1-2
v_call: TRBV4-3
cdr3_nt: TGCGCCAGCAGCCAAGATTTGGCGGCGAACTATGGCTACACCTTC
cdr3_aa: CASSQDLAANYGYTF

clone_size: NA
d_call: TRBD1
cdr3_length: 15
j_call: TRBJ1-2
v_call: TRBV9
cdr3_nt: TGTGCCAGCAGCGGTGGGACAGAGCCTAACTATGGCTACACCTTC
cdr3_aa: CASSGGTEPNYGYTF

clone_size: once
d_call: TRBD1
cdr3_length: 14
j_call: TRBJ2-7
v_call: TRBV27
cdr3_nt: TGTGCCAGCAGCACCGGGACAGGGATTCACGAGCAGTACTTC
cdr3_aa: CASSTGTGIHEQYF

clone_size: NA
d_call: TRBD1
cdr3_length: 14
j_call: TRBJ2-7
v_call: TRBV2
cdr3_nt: TGTGCCAGCGTCCCCGACAGGGTGTCCTACGAGCAGTACTTC
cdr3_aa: CASVPDRVSYEQYF

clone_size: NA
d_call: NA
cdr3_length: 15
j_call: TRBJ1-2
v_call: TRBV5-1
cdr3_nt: TGCGCCAGCAGCTTCGGACTGAGCGAAGCGGGTGGCTACACCTTC
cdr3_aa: CASSFGLSEAGGYTF

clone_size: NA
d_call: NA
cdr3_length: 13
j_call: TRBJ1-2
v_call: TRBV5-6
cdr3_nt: TGTGCCAGCAGCCCCCAGGGCCCCTATGGCTACACCTTC
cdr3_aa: CASSPQGPYGYTF

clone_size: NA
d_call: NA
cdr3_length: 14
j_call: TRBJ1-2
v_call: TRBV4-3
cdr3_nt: TGCGCCAGCAGCCAAGATTCGGGAAGGGAGGTATTCACCTTC
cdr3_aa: CASSQDSGREVFTF

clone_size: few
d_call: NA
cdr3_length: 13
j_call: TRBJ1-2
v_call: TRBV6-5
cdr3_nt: TGTGCCAGCAGTCCTACAGGGAACTATGGCTACACCTTC
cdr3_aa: CASSPTGNYGYTF

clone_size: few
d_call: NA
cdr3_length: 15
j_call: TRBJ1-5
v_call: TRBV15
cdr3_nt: TGTGCCACCAGAAAGGGGGATTATAGCAATCAGCCCCAGCATTTT
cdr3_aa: CATRKGDYSNQPQHF

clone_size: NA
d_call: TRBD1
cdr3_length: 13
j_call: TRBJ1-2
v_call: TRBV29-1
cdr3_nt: TGCAGCGTAGGGGACAGGGAAAAATATGGCTACACCTTC
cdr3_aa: CSVGDREKYGYTF

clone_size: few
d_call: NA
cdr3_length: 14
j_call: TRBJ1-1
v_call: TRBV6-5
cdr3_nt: TGTGCCAGCTGTAGGAGTCGGGGGAACACTGAAGCTTTCTTT
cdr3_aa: CASCRSRGNTEAFF

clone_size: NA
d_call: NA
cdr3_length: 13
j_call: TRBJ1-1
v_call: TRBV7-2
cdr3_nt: TGTGCCAGCAGCTCACAGATGAACACTGAAGCTTTCTTT
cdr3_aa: CASSSQMNTEAFF

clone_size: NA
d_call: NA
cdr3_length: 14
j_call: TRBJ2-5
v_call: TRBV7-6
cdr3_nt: NA
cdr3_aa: CASSTSGQGKTQYF

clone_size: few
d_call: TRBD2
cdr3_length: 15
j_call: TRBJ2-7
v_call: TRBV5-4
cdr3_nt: TGTGCCAGCAGCTGGGGGGGGGTTCAAGGTTCCCAGCAGTACTTC
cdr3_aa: CASSWGGVQGSQQYF

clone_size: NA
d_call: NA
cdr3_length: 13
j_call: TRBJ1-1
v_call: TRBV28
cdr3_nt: TGTGCCAGCATTCTAGTGGGGGCGGGGGGACCTTTCTTT
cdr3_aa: CASILVGAGGPFF